Listed here is a single TCR beta chain. V trimming: 3 bases; J trimming: 1 base; junction bases outside the gene matches: 6. Germline V lookup: CDR1 SGHRS, CDR2 YFSETQ. The CDR3 is made up of 16 amino acids. The data were obtained in a study of control samples from healthy donors and cancer patients. Data came from immunoSEQ multiplex PCR; TCRdb stores just in-frame clones and leaves some out. The table includes about 120,000 clones, just under 90% detected once. This rearrangement joins TRBV5-1 to TRBJ1-3, with 8 bases matching TRBD1. Source material: blood. The TCR originated in a man aged 25-45 years in good health. CDR3 protein: CASSSGTGASGNTIYF. In DNA form, the CDR3 reads TGCGCCAGCAGCTCCGGGACAGGAGCGTCTGGAAACACCATATATTTT.